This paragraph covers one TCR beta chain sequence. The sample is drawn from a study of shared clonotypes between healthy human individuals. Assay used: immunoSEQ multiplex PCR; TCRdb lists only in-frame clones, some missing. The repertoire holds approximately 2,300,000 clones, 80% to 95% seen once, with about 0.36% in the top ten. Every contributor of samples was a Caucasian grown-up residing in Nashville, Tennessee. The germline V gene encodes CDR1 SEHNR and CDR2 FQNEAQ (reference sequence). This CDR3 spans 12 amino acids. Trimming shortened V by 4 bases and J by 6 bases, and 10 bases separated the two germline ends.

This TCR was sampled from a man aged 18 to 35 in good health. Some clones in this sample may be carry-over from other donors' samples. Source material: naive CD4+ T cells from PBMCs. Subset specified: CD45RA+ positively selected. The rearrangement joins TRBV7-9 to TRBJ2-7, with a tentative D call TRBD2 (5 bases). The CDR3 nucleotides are TGTGCCAGCAGCTCGTCTGCGGGCGAGCAGTACTTC. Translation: CASSSSAGEQYF.